The subject of this entry is one T cell receptor beta chain. The data are from a study of blood T cell repertoires in COVID-19. In the study overall: Spain, Italy and the United States supplied samples that represented acute and convalescent COVID-19. PBMCs, B-cell-depleted T cells, or T cells provided the cDNA or gDNA that made up the material.

Germline CDR1 reads MNHEY; CDR2 reads SVGAGI. V was shortened by 6 bases and J by 10 bases, with 18 bases between the two germline ends. This CDR3 spans 14 amino acids. In the original analysis: Estimated nucleated cell counts came from reference gene primer amplification. Sequencing used immunoSEQ multiplex PCR; TCRdb keeps in-frame clones, though not all of them. V, J and clone size reflect that table, while D and trimming were determined from the DNA. The sample has 400,000 to 550,000 clones, roughly nine tenths seen once; the top ten hold roughly 1.8%. The receptor was isolated from a woman under 30 with acute COVID-19. V and J are TRBV6-5 and TRBJ1-4; D perhaps matches TRBD1 (6 bases). The sample was PBMCs or T cells enriched from blood (not recorded which). The CDR3 DNA reads as TGTGCCAGCAGACTACAGGGAGGGAGTGCAAAACTGTTTTTT. Amino acid sequence: CASRLQGGSAKLFF.